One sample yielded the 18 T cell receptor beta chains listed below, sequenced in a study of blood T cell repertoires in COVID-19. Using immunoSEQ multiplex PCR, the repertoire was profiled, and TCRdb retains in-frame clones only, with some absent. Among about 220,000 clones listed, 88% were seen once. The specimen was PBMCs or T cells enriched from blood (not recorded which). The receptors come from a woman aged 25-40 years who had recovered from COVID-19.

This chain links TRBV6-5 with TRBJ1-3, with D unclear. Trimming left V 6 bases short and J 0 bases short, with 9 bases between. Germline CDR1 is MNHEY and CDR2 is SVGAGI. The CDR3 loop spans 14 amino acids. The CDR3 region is CASRPQSSGNTIYF. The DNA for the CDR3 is TGTGCCAGCAGGCCACAGAGCTCTGGAAACACCATATATTTT.

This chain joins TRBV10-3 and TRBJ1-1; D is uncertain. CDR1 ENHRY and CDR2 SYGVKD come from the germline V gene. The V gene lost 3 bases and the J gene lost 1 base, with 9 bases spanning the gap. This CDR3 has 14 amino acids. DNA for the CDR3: TGTGCCATCAGTGACATGATGAGGAACACTGAAGCTTTCTTT. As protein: CAISDMMRNTEAFF.

The CDR3 is CASSLNYEQYF. The CDR3 nucleotides read TGTGCCAGCAGCCTCAATTACGAGCAGTACTTC. The V gene is TRBV6-2 or TRBV6-3, the J gene TRBJ2-7; D is uncertain. Germline-derived CDR1 and CDR2 are MNHEY and SVGEGT. This CDR3 contains 11 residues. V lost 6 bases and J 4 bases, leaving 7 bases between the germline ends.

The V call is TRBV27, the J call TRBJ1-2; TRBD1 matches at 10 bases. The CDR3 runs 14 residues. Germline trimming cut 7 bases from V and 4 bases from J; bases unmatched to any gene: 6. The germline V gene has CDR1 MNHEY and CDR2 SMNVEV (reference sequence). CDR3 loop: CASKTGTGAYGYTF. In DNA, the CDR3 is TGTGCCAGCAAAACCGGGACAGGGGCCTATGGCTACACCTTC.

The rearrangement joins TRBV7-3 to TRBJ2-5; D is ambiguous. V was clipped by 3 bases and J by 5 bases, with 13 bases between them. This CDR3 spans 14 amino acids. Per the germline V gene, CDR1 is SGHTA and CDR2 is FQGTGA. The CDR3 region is CASSFRPDFETQYF. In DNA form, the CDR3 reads TGTGCCAGCAGCTTCCGACCCGACTTCGAGACCCAGTACTTC.

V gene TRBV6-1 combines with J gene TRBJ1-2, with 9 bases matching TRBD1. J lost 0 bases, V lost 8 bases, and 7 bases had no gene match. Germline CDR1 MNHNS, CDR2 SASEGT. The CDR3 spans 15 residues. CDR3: CASLDRGFPNYGYTF. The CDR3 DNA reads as TGTGCCAGCTTGGACAGGGGCTTTCCTAACTATGGCTACACCTTC.

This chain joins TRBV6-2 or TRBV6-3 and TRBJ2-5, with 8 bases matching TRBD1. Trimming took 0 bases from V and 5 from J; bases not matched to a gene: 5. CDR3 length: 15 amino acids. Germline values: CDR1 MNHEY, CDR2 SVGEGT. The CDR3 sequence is CASSYSDRVGETQYF. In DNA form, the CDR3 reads TGTGCCAGCAGTTACTCGGACAGGGTAGGGGAGACCCAGTACTTC.

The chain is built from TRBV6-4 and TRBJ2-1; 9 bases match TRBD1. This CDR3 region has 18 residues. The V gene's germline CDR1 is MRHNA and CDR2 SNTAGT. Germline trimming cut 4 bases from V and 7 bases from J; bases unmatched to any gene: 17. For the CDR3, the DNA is TGTGCCAGCAGTGTTTCTTTCTTGGGGACAGGGATAATGAATGAGCAGTTCTTC. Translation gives CASSVSFLGTGIMNEQFF.

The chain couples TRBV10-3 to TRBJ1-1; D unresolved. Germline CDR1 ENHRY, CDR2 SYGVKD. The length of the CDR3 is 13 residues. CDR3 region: CVHQAQPNTEAFF. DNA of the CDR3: TGTGTCCATCAAGCACAGCCGAACACTGAAGCTTTCTTT.

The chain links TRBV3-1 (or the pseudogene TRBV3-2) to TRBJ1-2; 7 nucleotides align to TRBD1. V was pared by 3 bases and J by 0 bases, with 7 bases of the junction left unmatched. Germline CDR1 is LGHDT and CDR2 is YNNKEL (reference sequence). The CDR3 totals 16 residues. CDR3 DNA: TGTGCCAGCAGCCAGGTGGACAGGTCTTCTAACTATGGCTACACCTTC. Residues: CASSQVDRSSNYGYTF.

CDR3 sequence (DNA): TGTGCCAGCAGCCAAGATATTGGGCAGCAGGGGGAGGTGGGGTCCTATAATTCACCCCTCCACTTT. Translation gives CASSQDIGQQGEVGSYNSPLHF. V and J are TRBV4-2 and TRBJ1-6, with 7 bases fitting TRBD1. The CDR3 consists of 22 residues. Losses at the gene ends were 0 bases for V and 1 base for J; bases not matched to a gene: 18. Germline V lookup: CDR1 LGHNA, CDR2 YNFKEQ.

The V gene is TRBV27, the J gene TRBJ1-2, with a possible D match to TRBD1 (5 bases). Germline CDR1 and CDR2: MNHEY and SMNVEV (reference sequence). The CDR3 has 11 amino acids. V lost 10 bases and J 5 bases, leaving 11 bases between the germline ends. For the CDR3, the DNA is TGTGCCACACAAGGGGTATATGGCTACACCTTC. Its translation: CATQGVYGYTF.

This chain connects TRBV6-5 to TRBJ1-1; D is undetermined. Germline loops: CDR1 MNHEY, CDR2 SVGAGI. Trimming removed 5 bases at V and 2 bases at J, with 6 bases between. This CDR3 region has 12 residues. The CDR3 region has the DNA TGTGCCAGCAGTAGCGATAACACTGAAGCTTTCTTT. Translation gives CASSSDNTEAFF.

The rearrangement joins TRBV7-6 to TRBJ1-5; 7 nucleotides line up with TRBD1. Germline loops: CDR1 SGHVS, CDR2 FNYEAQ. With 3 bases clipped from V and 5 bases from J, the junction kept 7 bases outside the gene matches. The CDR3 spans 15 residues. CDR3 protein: CASSLRTGTDQPQHF. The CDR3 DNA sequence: TGTGCCAGCAGCTTGCGGACAGGCACAGATCAGCCCCAGCATTTT. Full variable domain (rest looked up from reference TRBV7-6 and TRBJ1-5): GAGVSQSPRYKVTKRGQDVALRCDPISGHVSLYWYRQALGQGPEFLTYFNYEAQQDKSGLPNDRFSAERPEGSISTLTIQRTEQRDSAMYRCASSLRTGTDQPQHFGDGTRLSIL.

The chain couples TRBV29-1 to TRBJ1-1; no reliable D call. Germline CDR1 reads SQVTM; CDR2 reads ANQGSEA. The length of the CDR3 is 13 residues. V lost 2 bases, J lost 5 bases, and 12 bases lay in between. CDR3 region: CSVELRGRTEAFF. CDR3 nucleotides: TGCAGCGTTGAACTCAGAGGAAGAACTGAAGCTTTCTTT.

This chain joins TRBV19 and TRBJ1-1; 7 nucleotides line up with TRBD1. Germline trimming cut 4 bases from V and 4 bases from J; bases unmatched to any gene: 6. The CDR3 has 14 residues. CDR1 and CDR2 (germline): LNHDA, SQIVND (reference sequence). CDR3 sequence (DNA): TGTGCCAGTAGTAGACAGGGTGGGCTCACTGAAGCTTTCTTT. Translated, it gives CASSRQGGLTEAFF.

As DNA, the CDR3 is TGTGCCAGCAGCCCCCAGGGGGATTTTAACACTGAAGCTTTCTTT. It encodes CASSPQGDFNTEAFF. The chain combines TRBV7-3 with TRBJ1-1; 7 nucleotides line up with TRBD1. From germline, CDR1 is SGHTA and CDR2 FQGTGA. After removal of 5 bases from V and 2 bases from J, the junction contained 8 bases not matched to a gene. This CDR3 spans 15 amino acids.

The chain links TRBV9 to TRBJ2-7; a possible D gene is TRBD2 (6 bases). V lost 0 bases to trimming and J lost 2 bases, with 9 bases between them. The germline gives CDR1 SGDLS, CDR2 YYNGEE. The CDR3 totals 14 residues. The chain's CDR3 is CASSVGGAAYEQYF. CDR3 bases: TGTGCCAGCAGCGTAGGCGGGGCTGCCTACGAGCAGTACTTC.